This T cell receptor beta chain originates from a study of T cells in Graves' hyperthyroidism and ophthalmopathy. The CDR3 has 16 residues. V was cut by 7 bases and J by 0 bases, with 18 bases left in between. Per germline, CDR1 MNHNS and CDR2 SASEGT. This clonotype was recorded many times. TCR beta CDR3 sequences were amplified from RNA transcripts. TCR CDR3 underwent first-round RT-PCR with the HTBI primer set. TCRdb re-analysed the multiplex PCR reads in MiXCR, keeping a single row per CDR3 protein. This table has over 550,000 distinct CDR3 sequences, approximately 15% appearing once. Hyperthyroidism in the patients, aged 18 to 65, was newly diagnosed and under 2 months in duration.

The chain combines TRBV6-1 with TRBJ1-1, with D maybe TRBD1 (6 bases). Sequencing was done on a sample of blood. This TCR was sampled from a young woman with Graves' hyperthyroidism. The DNA of the CDR3 is TGTGCCAGCACGGCCCACGGGGGGCAGATGAACACTGAAGCTTTCTTT. Translated: CASTAHGGQMNTEAFF.